The 27 T cell receptor beta chains listed next were all sequenced from one sample in a study of cytomegalovirus exposure and HLA in healthy donors. PCR amplification relied on 60 Vbeta primers (plus 13 Jbeta primers). Assay: immunoSEQ multiplex PCR; the TCRdb copy retains only in-frame clones and omits some. In the table there are about 120,000 clones, approximately 76% of which are singletons. The specimen was PBMCs. The receptors stem from a man in his 60s in good health and CMV-seropositive.

Only a few counts were recorded for this clone. J is TRBJ1-4 and V is TRBV5-3, with D maybe TRBD1 (5 bases). TRBV5-3 is an open reading frame, and its role is uncertain. This CDR3 is 15 amino acids long. Trimming left V 3 bases short and J 5 bases short, with 14 bases between. The DNA of the CDR3 is TGTGCCAGAAGCTCCGCGGACACGAACAATGAAAAACTGTTTTTT. As protein: CARSSADTNNEKLFF.

The chain couples TRBV4-1 to TRBJ1-2; 8 nucleotides align to TRBD1. V lost 6 bases, J lost 8 bases, and 11 bases stayed unmatched. The length of the CDR3 is 14 residues. From germline, CDR1 is MGHRA and CDR2 YSYEKL. The CDR3 bases are TGCGCCAGCAGTCAGACAGGGGTATCGCGGGGCTACACCTTC. Protein: CASSQTGVSRGYTF.

The chain carries TRBV25-1 and TRBJ1-1; D ambiguous. CDR3 size: 15 residues. CDR1 is MGHDK and CDR2 is SYGVNS in the germline V gene. V lost 6 bases and J 8 bases, leaving 22 bases between the germline ends. CDR3 sequence: CASRLSPGSGSEAFF. CDR3 sequence (DNA): TGTGCCAGCAGGCTTAGCCCGGGGAGTGGGTCAGAAGCTTTCTTT.

The chain has TRBV2 and TRBJ2-6; D is unclear. Germline CDR1 SNHLY, CDR2 FYNNEI. V lost 3 bases to trimming and J lost 2 bases, with 8 bases between them. The CDR3 extends over 15 amino acids. The CDR3 DNA follows: TGTGCCAGCAGTGATACAACTACTGGGGCCAACGTCCTGACTTTC. As protein: CASSDTTTGANVLTF.

The J gene is TRBJ1-6, the V gene TRBV7-9; 9 nucleotides line up with TRBD1. Germline-derived CDR1 and CDR2 are SEHNR and FQNEAQ (reference sequence). V trimming: 4 bases; J trimming: 10 bases; junction bases outside the gene matches: 11. The CDR3 length is 16 residues. Here the CDR3 reads CASSYGQGLILSPLHF. The DNA of the CDR3 is TGTGCCAGCAGCTATGGACAGGGGCTGATTTTGTCACCCCTCCACTTT.

The V and J genes are TRBV7-9 and TRBJ1-5; 8 positions agree with TRBD1. Germline V lookup: CDR1 SEHNR, CDR2 FQNEAQ (reference sequence). The CDR3 loop spans 15 amino acids. The junction had 6 bases not matched to a gene; V was cut back by 5 bases and J by 3 bases. The CDR3 coding sequence is TGTGCCAGCAGCACCGGACAGGGTATCAATCAGCCCCAGCATTTT. Residues: CASSTGQGINQPQHF.

The rearrangement links TRBV27 to TRBJ2-7, with 8 bases lining up with TRBD1. V shed 3 bases, J shed 6 bases, and the junction held 13 bases outside the gene matches. CDR3 size: 16 residues. Germline lookup yields CDR1 MNHEY and CDR2 SMNVEV (reference sequence). CDR3 nucleotides: TGTGCCAGCAGTTTCCTCGGACAGGGATCCCCCCTCGAGCAGTACTTC. Translated: CASSFLGQGSPLEQYF.

This chain uses TRBV5-1 with TRBJ1-5, with D possibly being TRBD1 (5 bases). The CDR3 consists of 17 residues. From germline, CDR1 is SGHRS and CDR2 YFSETQ. V shed 7 bases and J shed 2 bases, with 22 bases lying between them. The CDR3 loop reads CASRRGIGEQGNQPQHF. For the CDR3, the DNA is TGCGCCAGCCGCCGGGGGATTGGGGAACAGGGCAATCAGCCCCAGCATTTT.

The gene calls are TRBV27 and TRBJ1-6; 10 nucleotides align to TRBD1. Germline loops: CDR1 MNHEY, CDR2 SMNVEV (reference sequence). The CDR3 consists of 16 residues. Trimming removed 6 bases from V and 8 bases from J; junction bases left unmatched: 10. The CDR3 loop reads CASSLWTGGSDSPLHF. The CDR3 nucleotides read TGTGCCAGCAGCCTTTGGACAGGGGGATCTGATTCACCCCTCCACTTT.

Points on this clone: At one end, the junction sequence differs from germline, possibly due to a read error. This chain uses TRBV27 with TRBJ1-2; 8 bases agree with TRBD1. The CDR3 has 15 amino acids. Germline V CDR1 and CDR2: MNHEY, SMNVEV (reference sequence). The CDR3 reads CASSGPGQGPYDYTF. DNA for the CDR3: TGTGCCAGCAGTGGTCCCGGACAGGGTCCCTATGACTACACCTTC.

This clone was observed a handful of times. The chain carries TRBV30 and TRBJ1-2, with 7 bases identical to TRBD1. With 3 bases clipped from V and 4 bases from J, the junction kept 20 bases outside the gene matches. The germline gives CDR1 GTSNPN, CDR2 SVGIG (reference sequence). CDR3 length equals 18 residues. CDR3 nucleotides: TGTGCCTGGAGAAGTCAGGGGGTGGGAAGCTTCGTTGGCTATGGCTACACCTTC. Encoded protein: CAWRSQGVGSFVGYGYTF.

The CDR3 is CASSRDNQPQHF. Here the CDR3 DNA reads TGTGCCAGTTCCAGGGACAATCAGCCCCAGCATTTT. The genes are TRBV7-3 and TRBJ1-5; D is perhaps TRBD1 (5 bases). This CDR3 comprises 12 residues. Trimming pared 9 bases from V and 3 bases from J, leaving 9 bases between. Germline V lookup: CDR1 SGHTA, CDR2 FQGTGA.

This chain uses TRBV28 with TRBJ2-5; no definite D call. Germline V gene lookup returns CDR1 MDHEN and CDR2 SYDVKM. The CDR3 covers 10 residues. The V end was cut by 11 bases, the J end by 5 bases, with 9 bases between. CDR3 residues: CACSRETQYF. Here the CDR3 DNA reads TGTGCCTGCTCGCGGGAGACCCAGTACTTC. Based on the CDR3 plus reference TRBV28 and TRBJ2-5, the full variable domain is DVKVTQSSRYLVKRTGEKVFLECVQDMDHENMFWYRQDPGLGLRLIYFSYDVKMKEKGDIPEGYSVSREKKERFSLILESASTNQTSMYLCACSRETQYFGPGTRLLVL.

The chain carries TRBV29-1 and TRBJ2-7; 13 positions match TRBD2. The CDR3 consists of 17 residues. Unmatched junction bases numbered 9, after V lost 4 bases and J lost 0 bases. Germline CDR1 SQVTM, CDR2 ANQGSEA. CDR3 DNA: TGCAGCGTTGCACCGGGGACTAGCGGGATATTCTCCTACGAGCAGTACTTC. Amino acid sequence: CSVAPGTSGIFSYEQYF.

The chain joins TRBV9 to TRBJ2-4; 8 bases agree with TRBD1. The CDR3 contains 13 residues. CDR1 is SGDLS, CDR2 YYNGEE, per germline. V dropped 4 bases and J dropped 7; count of bases not matched to a gene: 4. CDR3 region: CASSPRTGNIQYF. DNA of the CDR3: TGTGCCAGCAGCCCCCGGACAGGGAACATTCAGTACTTC. Drawing the rest from reference TRBV9 and TRBJ2-4, the complete variable domain is DSGVTQTPKHLITATGQRVTLRCSPRSGDLSVYWYQQSLDQGLQFLIQYYNGEERAKGNILERFSAQQFPDLHSELNLSSLELGDSALYFCASSPRTGNIQYFGAGTRLSVL.

The genes are TRBV5-1 and TRBJ1-1; D is undetermined. Trimming took 5 bases from V and 4 from J, leaving 21 bases between them. CDR1 and CDR2 (germline): SGHRS, YFSETQ. This CDR3 contains 16 residues. The CDR3 region has the DNA TGCGCCAGCAGTCGGCAGGTCCTAATAATGGGCACTGAAGCTTTCTTT. The encoded protein is CASSRQVLIMGTEAFF.

The chain has TRBV2 and TRBJ1-5, with 8 bases identical to TRBD1. With V trimmed by 6 bases and J by 3 bases, 7 bases remained unmatched. This CDR3 comprises 15 residues. CDR1 is SNHLY and CDR2 is FYNNEI in the germline V gene. CDR3 region: CASRRDRLDNQPQHF. The CDR3, as DNA: TGTGCCAGCAGAAGGGACAGGTTGGACAATCAGCCCCAGCATTTT.

Details on this clone: The identical CDR3 is also encoded by other nucleotide sequences in the sample. The chain joins TRBV5-1 to TRBJ2-7, with TRBD1 matching over 10 bases. Germline V gene sequence: CDR1 SGHRS, CDR2 YFSETQ. There are 14 residues in the CDR3. V gave up 0 bases and J gave up 6 bases; unmatched junction bases: 3. The CDR3 region is CASSLGQGAREQYF. CDR3 DNA: TGCGCCAGCAGCTTGGGACAGGGGGCCCGCGAGCAGTACTTC.

The rearrangement joins TRBV28 to TRBJ1-5; D is possibly TRBD1 (5 bases). The V gene lost 6 bases and the J gene lost 6 bases, with 15 bases spanning the gap. Germline lookup yields CDR1 MDHEN and CDR2 SYDVKM. The CDR3 length is 14 residues. In DNA form, the CDR3 reads TGTGCCAGCAGGTCAGGGTTATGGAGTCAGCCCCAGCATTTT. Residues: CASRSGLWSQPQHF.

The V gene is TRBV21-1, the J gene TRBJ2-7; TRBD2, the table's D call, lacks a check against the DNA. TRBV21-1 is noted as a pseudogene. The CDR3 length is 12 residues. CDR3 region: CASTPRGKEQYF. The CDR3 DNA reads TGTGCCAGCACCCCACGGGGGAAGGAGCAGTACTTC.

The rearrangement uses TRBV4-1 and TRBJ2-4; 7 bases map to TRBD1. The CDR3 is made up of 19 amino acids. The ends lost 1 base at V and 5 bases at J; junction bases unmatched: 17. Germline CDR1 and CDR2: MGHRA and YSYEKL. CDR3 DNA sequence: TGCGCCAGCAGCCAAGGGGCTTGGGGACAGCCAGGGCCCCAAAACATTCAGTACTTC. This codes for CASSQGAWGQPGPQNIQYF.

About this clone itself: This CDR3 is also generated by other DNA sequences in the sample. The rearrangement joins TRBV5-1 to TRBJ2-7; 13 bases agree with TRBD2. V shed 1 base, J shed 2 bases, and the junction held 6 bases outside the gene matches. There are 17 residues in the CDR3. The V gene's germline CDR1 is SGHRS and CDR2 YFSETQ. This CDR3 reads CASSLSFGTSGTYEQYF. Written as DNA, the CDR3 is TGCGCCAGCAGCTTGAGTTTTGGGACTAGCGGGACCTACGAGCAGTACTTC.

For this clone: Other DNA sequences in this sample translate to the same CDR3. The rearrangement joins TRBV5-6 to TRBJ2-1; 7 nucleotides agree with TRBD1. Germline-derived CDR1 and CDR2 are SGHDT and YYEEEE. V trimming: 2 bases; J trimming: 0 bases; junction bases outside the gene matches: 2. This CDR3 comprises 15 residues. The CDR3 DNA follows: TGTGCCAGCAGCTTACAGGGGAGCTCCTACAATGAGCAGTTCTTC. It yields the protein CASSLQGSSYNEQFF.

The chain uses TRBV10-3 and TRBJ2-1; 14 bases match TRBD2. Germline V gives CDR1 ENHRY, CDR2 SYGVKD. The length of the CDR3 is 15 residues. The V and J ends lost 6 bases and 7 bases, in that order; junction bases with no gene match: 5. The chain's CDR3 is CAIRSTSGGANEQFF. In nucleotides, the CDR3 is TGTGCCATCAGGTCGACTAGCGGGGGGGCTAATGAGCAGTTCTTC.

The V call is TRBV9, the J call TRBJ1-1; the match to TRBD1 covers 8 bases. Looked up from germline, CDR1 is SGDLS and CDR2 is YYNGEE. The CDR3 sequence is 16 residues long. V lost 3 bases to trimming and J lost 3 bases; unmatched junction nucleotides: 10. The CDR3 sequence is CASSAHRGGGDTEAFF. The CDR3 bases are TGTGCCAGCAGCGCCCACAGGGGGGGTGGGGACACTGAAGCTTTCTTT.

CDR3 sequence: CASSESVTKNYGYTF. In DNA form, the CDR3 reads TGTGCCAGCAGTGAAAGTGTGACAAAAAACTATGGCTACACCTTC. The chain links TRBV6-1 to TRBJ1-2; D unclear. The CDR3 has 15 amino acids. Per the germline V gene, CDR1 is MNHNS and CDR2 is SASEGT. Trimming took 2 bases from V and 2 from J, leaving 12 bases between them.

The CDR3 sequence is CASTGTGENSNQPQHF. The CDR3 nucleotides are TGTGCCAGCACCGGGACAGGGGAGAATAGCAATCAGCCCCAGCATTTT. The chain employs TRBV28 and TRBJ1-5; 10 bases agree with TRBD1. Germline values: CDR1 MDHEN, CDR2 SYDVKM. Trimming took 7 bases from V and 0 from J; bases not matched to a gene: 6. The CDR3 consists of 16 residues.